A single T cell receptor (beta chain) is shown here with its context. Its antigen is not known. The data are from a study of post-analysis software for immune sequencing data. Study as a whole: Both relapsing-remitting and secondary progressive multiple sclerosis featured among the disease courses, as did progressive-relapsing multiple sclerosis. Study-wide points: The study found TRBV5-6, TRBV5-1 and TRBV20-1 among about five TRBV segments more frequent in patients than controls. Normalized Chao1 diversity in multiple sclerosis patients fell significantly below that of controls.

V was pared by 5 bases and J by 1 base, with 14 bases between. CDR3 length equals 15 residues. The TCR beta cDNA libraries contained unique molecular identifiers. TCRdb itself ran the PCR reads through MiXCR, one entry per CDR3 protein. The table has 740,000 or so distinct CDR3 sequences, around 53% seen once. The clonotype was recovered from a girl aged 10 to 17 with multiple sclerosis. Sequencing was done on a sample of blood. This chain connects TRBV12-3 or TRBV12-4 to TRBJ2-5, with D possibly matching TRBD1 (5 bases). Written as DNA, the CDR3 is TGTGCCAGCAGTCTGCGACAGCTACCCCAAGAGACCCAGTACTTC. Translation gives CASSLRQLPQETQYF.